The 12 T cell receptor beta chains listed next were all sequenced from one sample in a study of CXCR3-negative and CXCR3-positive naive CD8 T cells. What these receptors recognize is not known. General study points: Naive cells with CXCR3 showed TRB CDR3s that were more hydrophobic than those in CXCR3-negative naive cells.

TRB cDNA libraries were made by UMI-labeled 5' RACE. TCRdb re-called the 5' RACE reads and shows each CDR3 protein once, DNA omitted. The sample includes roughly 100,000 distinct CDR3 sequences. Input material: naive CXCR3+ CD8+ T cells from blood. The subset is: CD45RO-CCR7+CD27+CD95- naive CD8+ T cells expressing CXCR3 (TNR3+). The receptors derive from a human donor in good health. Some clones in this sample may be carry-over from other donors' samples.

The rearrangement links TRBV5-5 to TRBJ2-7. The CDR3 runs to 12 residues. Germline CDR1 reads SGHKS; CDR2 reads YYEKEE (reference sequence). The CDR3 protein is CASTTSSYEQYF.

This chain joins TRBV7-9 and TRBJ2-2; absent DNA, TCRdb's TRBD2 call cannot be checked. Germline V gene sequence: CDR1 SEHNR, CDR2 FQNEAQ (reference sequence). The CDR3 is made up of 15 amino acids. The CDR3: CASSLGRTYTGELFF.

V gene TRBV6-5 combines with J gene TRBJ2-7; TCRdb returns TRBD2, unconfirmable since there is no DNA. The germline V gene has CDR1 MNHEY and CDR2 SVGAGI. There are 15 residues in the CDR3. CDR3 sequence reads: CASSYLAGGDLEQYF.

The rearrangement uses TRBV10-2 and TRBJ1-5; TCRdb gives TRBD1 as the D gene, but with no DNA this cannot be confirmed. The CDR3 has 13 residues. Looked up from germline, CDR1 is WSHSY and CDR2 is SAAADI. CDR3: CASSDGGAQPQHF.

The chain uses TRBV10-1 and TRBJ1-1; TCRdb proposes TRBD1, but this gene call is untestable without DNA. The length of the CDR3 is 17 residues. The germline V gene encodes CDR1 WNHNN and CDR2 SYGVQD (reference sequence). The CDR3: CASSESRDRVRNTEAFF.

The genes are TRBV20-1 and TRBJ1-5; with no DNA, the TCRdb D assignment of TRBD1 cannot be verified. CDR3 length equals 16 residues. Per germline, CDR1 DFQATT and CDR2 SNEGSKA (reference sequence). The CDR3 reads CSAWLAGSEVDQPQHF.

V gene TRBV29-1 combines with J gene TRBJ1-3. The CDR3 sequence is 11 residues long. Germline loops: CDR1 SQVTM, CDR2 ANQGSEA. Here the CDR3 reads CSVIAFNTIYF. Variable domain in full (rest from reference TRBV29-1 and TRBJ1-3): SAVISQKPSRDICQRGTSLTIQCQVDSQVTMMFWYRQQPGQSLTLIATANQGSEATYESGFVIDKFPISRPNLTFSTLTVSNMSPEDSSIYLCSVIAFNTIYFGEGSWLTVV.

This chain uses TRBV4-2 with TRBJ1-1. Germline V CDR1 and CDR2: LGHNA, YNFKEQ. The CDR3 consists of 14 residues. The CDR3 here is CASSQGGGDYEAFF.

The rearrangement uses TRBV18 and TRBJ2-1. Germline-derived CDR1 and CDR2 are KGHSH and LQKENI. CDR3 length: 15 residues. This CDR3 is CASSPRGGAYNEQFF.

This chain joins TRBV7-9 and TRBJ2-1; the D call of TRBD2 rests on TCRdb alone, since no DNA is present to check it. Looked up from germline, CDR1 is SEHNR and CDR2 is FQNEAQ (reference sequence). The CDR3 has 17 amino acids. The chain's CDR3 is CASSSSRSGGFYNEQFF. Full variable domain (remainder filled in from reference TRBV7-9 and TRBJ2-1): DTGVSQNPRHKITKRGQNVTFRCDPISEHNRLYWYRQTLGQGPEFLTYFQNEAQLEKSRLLSDRFSAERPKGSFSTLEIQRTEQGDSAMYLCASSSSRSGGFYNEQFFGPGTRLTVL.

V is TRBV6-5 and J is TRBJ2-1; there is no DNA to check the TCRdb D call of TRBD1. The CDR3 runs 15 residues. Germline V gives CDR1 MNHEY, CDR2 SVGAGI. Here the CDR3 reads CASSYSWGGNNEQFF.

The rearrangement joins TRBV29-1 to TRBJ2-5; TCRdb's D call, TRBD1, is unchecked because there is no DNA. Germline assignment: CDR1 SQVTM and CDR2 ANQGSEA. This CDR3 spans 16 amino acids. The CDR3 protein is CSVEYTWDRGLETQYF.